This TCR beta chain was identified during a study of Ad26.COV2.S vaccination and SARS-CoV-2 variants. Study-level results: TCR breadth and depth estimates may have understated total T cell responses.

Data came from immunoSEQ multiplex PCR; TCRdb stores just in-frame clones and leaves some out. Here the sample spans roughly 700,000 clones, around 92% being singletons. The treatment denotes: some 20 received Ad26.COV2.S at low or high dose, single or two shots; 5 received placebo; per-sample allocation not given. Day 63 following the first vaccine or placebo injection was when the samples were taken. As regards this clone: Its specificity is not known.

This material consisted of peripheral blood, taken in a trial of Ad26.COV2.S vaccine versus placebo. The clonotype was recovered from a person between 18 and 65 years old who received the Ad26.COV2.S COVID-19 vaccine or a placebo.

The CDR3 nucleotides are TGTGCCAGCTCCGACCGGGACAGGGGGCGAACTAATGAAAAACTGTTTTTT. It specifies CASSDRDRGRTNEKLFF. The V and J genes are TRBV3-1 (or the pseudogene TRBV3-2) and TRBJ1-4, with 12 bases lining up with TRBD1. Germline-derived CDR1 and CDR2 are LGHDT and YNNKEL (reference sequence). J gave up 1 base and V 8 bases, and 8 bases lay outside the gene matches. This CDR3 spans 17 amino acids.